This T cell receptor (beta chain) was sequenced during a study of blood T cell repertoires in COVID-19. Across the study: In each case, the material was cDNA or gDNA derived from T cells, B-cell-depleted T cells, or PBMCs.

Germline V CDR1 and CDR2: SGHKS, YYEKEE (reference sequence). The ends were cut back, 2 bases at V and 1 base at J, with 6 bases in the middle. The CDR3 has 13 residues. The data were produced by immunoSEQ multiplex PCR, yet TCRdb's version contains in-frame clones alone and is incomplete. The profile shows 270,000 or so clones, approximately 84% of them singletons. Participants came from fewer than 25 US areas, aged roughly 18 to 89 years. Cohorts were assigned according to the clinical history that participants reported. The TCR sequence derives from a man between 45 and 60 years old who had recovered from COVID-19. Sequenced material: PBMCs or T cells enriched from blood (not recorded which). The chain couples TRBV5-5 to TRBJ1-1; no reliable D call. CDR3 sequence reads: CASSFGENTEAFF. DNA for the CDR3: TGTGCCAGCAGCTTCGGGGAGAACACTGAAGCTTTCTTT.